Listed here are 20 T cell receptor beta chains from one sample, sequenced in a study of early T cells in non-severe SARS-CoV-2 infection. TCRdb reprocessed the 5' RACE reads with MiXCR, giving one entry per CDR3 protein. The table lists roughly 100,000 distinct CDR3 sequences, around 15% of them singletons. Sample: whole blood. The receptors come from an adult who was a healthcare worker with PCR-confirmed SARS-CoV-2 infection or an uninfected control (not recorded which).

This clonotype was seen only a few times. The gene calls are TRBV19 and TRBJ2-5; 8 bases align to TRBD1. The CDR3 consists of 16 residues. CDR1 and CDR2 from the germline V gene are LNHDA and SQIVND (reference sequence). J lost 4 bases, V lost 4 bases, and 11 bases had no gene match. The CDR3 DNA follows: TGTGCCAGTAGTACACGGGACAGGACCCCTGGAGAGACCCAGTACTTC. This sequence encodes CASSTRDRTPGETQYF.

This chain connects TRBV7-9 to TRBJ1-4, with 7 bases aligning to TRBD1. This CDR3 has 14 residues. The V and J ends lost 5 bases and 6 bases, in that order; junction bases with no gene match: 6. Germline V lookup: CDR1 SEHNR, CDR2 FQNEAQ (reference sequence). The CDR3 bases are TGTGCCAGCAGCACCAGGGGGTCGGATGAAAAACTGTTTTTT. Translation gives CASSTRGSDEKLFF.

The chain is built from TRBV6-1 and TRBJ1-1, with 8 bases identical to TRBD1. V gave up 5 bases and J gave up 4 bases; unmatched junction bases: 12. The CDR3 sequence is 16 residues long. From germline, CDR1 is MNHNS and CDR2 SASEGT. This chain's CDR3 is CASSRQGSSLGTEAFF. CDR3 in DNA: TGTGCCAGCAGTAGACAGGGGTCCTCTCTAGGCACTGAAGCTTTCTTT.

J is TRBJ2-5 and V is TRBV6-5, with TRBD1 identical over 7 bases. This CDR3 contains 14 residues. J was trimmed by 2 bases and V by 8 bases; bases with no gene match: 8. The germline V gene has CDR1 MNHEY and CDR2 SVGAGI. CDR3 protein: CASRLTGPQETQYF. The CDR3 DNA sequence: TGTGCCAGCCGCCTGACAGGGCCGCAAGAGACCCAGTACTTC.

There are a few counts of this clonotype. This chain connects TRBV7-2 to TRBJ2-2; D unresolved. The CDR3 runs to 14 residues. V was pared by 2 bases and J by 5 bases, with 9 bases between. Germline-derived CDR1 and CDR2 are SGHTA and FQGNSA. The CDR3 here is CASSLLIRTGELFF. Written as DNA, the CDR3 is TGTGCCAGCAGCTTATTAATCCGGACCGGGGAGCTGTTTTTT.

The CDR3 DNA reads TGTGCCAGCAGTTTAATGGACAGGGCAGCGGAGGATGGCTACACCTTC. It translates to CASSLMDRAAEDGYTF. This chain uses TRBV12-3 or TRBV12-4 with TRBJ1-2; 8 bases line up with TRBD1. The CDR3 length is 16 residues. The junction had 11 bases not matched to a gene; V was cut back by 2 bases and J by 6 bases.

V is TRBV7-2 and J is TRBJ1-2; the D gene is possibly TRBD1 (5 bases). The germline V gene has CDR1 SGHTA and CDR2 FQGNSA. Deletions cut 2 bases from V and 7 bases from J, with 17 bases between. The CDR3 spans 15 residues. CDR3 loop: CASSLNAGITSGYTF. The CDR3, as DNA: TGTGCCAGCAGCTTAAACGCAGGGATAACTAGTGGCTACACCTTC.

This clonotype was picked up many times. Here the CDR3 reads CSARPGSGTGELFF. DNA of the CDR3: TGCAGCGCCCGTCCTGGGTCCGGCACCGGGGAGCTGTTTTTT. The chain uses TRBV29-1 and TRBJ2-2; D ambiguous. V was clipped by 7 bases and J by 4 bases, with 16 bases between them. There are 14 residues in the CDR3. Germline CDR1 is SQVTM and CDR2 is ANQGSEA.

The chain carries TRBV19 and TRBJ1-2; D gene unclear. The germline V gene encodes CDR1 LNHDA and CDR2 SQIVND (reference sequence). The CDR3 is made up of 12 amino acids. V was pared by 5 bases and J by 4 bases, with 8 bases between. The CDR3 here is CASSRGLYGYTF. The DNA of the CDR3 is TGTGCCAGTAGTCGGGGTCTCTATGGCTACACCTTC. Based on the CDR3 plus reference TRBV19 and TRBJ1-2, the full variable domain is DGGITQSPKYLFRKEGQNVTLSCEQNLNHDAMYWYRQDPGQGLRLIYYSQIVNDFQKGDIAEGYSVSREKKESFPLTVTSAQKNPTAFYLCASSRGLYGYTFGSGTRLTVV.

This clonotype showed up many times. The chain uses TRBV20-1 and TRBJ2-5; D may be TRBD1 or TRBD2 (5 bases each). V was pared by 0 bases and J by 1 base, with 9 bases between. The CDR3 is 14 amino acids. The germline V gene encodes CDR1 DFQATT and CDR2 SNEGSKA (reference sequence). This chain's CDR3 is CSARDGTAQETQYF. In DNA form, the CDR3 reads TGCAGTGCTAGAGACGGGACGGCCCAAGAGACCCAGTACTTC.

The genes are TRBV7-2 and TRBJ2-5; the D gene could be TRBD1 or TRBD2 (5 bases each). Per germline, CDR1 SGHTA and CDR2 FQGNSA. V lost 3 bases, J lost 4 bases, and 21 bases lay in between. The CDR3 length is 17 residues. The CDR3 sequence is CASSFLPGTALVETQYF. Written as DNA, the CDR3 is TGTGCCAGCAGCTTTTTGCCGGGGACCGCTTTGGTAGAGACCCAGTACTTC.

This clonotype was observed a few times. The V and J genes are TRBV11-2 and TRBJ1-1; D remains ambiguous. V lost 0 bases and J 3 bases, leaving 2 bases between the germline ends. Germline assignment: CDR1 SGHAT and CDR2 FQNNGV. This CDR3 has 12 amino acids. In nucleotides, the CDR3 is TGTGCCAGCAGCTTAGAGTACACTGAAGCTTTCTTT. This codes for CASSLEYTEAFF.

This clonotype was observed a handful of times. The chain recombines TRBV7-8 with TRBJ1-2, with D hard to call. Trimming left V 0 bases short and J 4 bases short, with 15 bases between. The CDR3 sequence is 16 residues long. Germline values: CDR1 SGHVS, CDR2 FQNEAQ. CDR3 residues: CASSLAVGRRGYGYTF. The CDR3 DNA reads TGTGCCAGCAGCTTAGCGGTTGGGCGCCGAGGCTATGGCTACACCTTC.

J is TRBJ1-1 and V is TRBV7-2; a possible D gene is TRBD1 (5 bases). The V gene's germline CDR1 is SGHTA and CDR2 FQGNSA. There are 15 residues in the CDR3. Trimming cost V 1 base and J 1 base, with 10 bases left between them. CDR3 nucleotides: TGTGCCAGCAGCTTAGTCGCCAGGGCGAACACTGAAGCTTTCTTT. Amino acids: CASSLVARANTEAFF.

The chain joins TRBV19 to TRBJ2-3, with D perhaps TRBD1 or TRBD2 (6 bases each). Trimming cost V 4 bases and J 2 bases, with 10 bases left between them. This CDR3 is built from 14 residues. Germline CDR1 and CDR2: LNHDA and SQIVND (reference sequence). This CDR3 is CASSKGGSTDTQYF. The CDR3 region has the DNA TGTGCCAGTAGTAAGGGGGGATCCACAGATACGCAGTATTTT.

Only a few counts were recorded for this clonotype. The gene calls are TRBV6-5 and TRBJ1-1, with D maybe TRBD1 (6 bases). CDR3 size: 13 residues. V was shortened by 9 bases and J by 5 bases, with 16 bases between the two germline ends. Germline values: CDR1 MNHEY, CDR2 SVGAGI. For the CDR3, the DNA is TGTGCCAGTAAAAGGGGGAAAGGAACTGAAGCTTTCTTT. The encoded protein is CASKRGKGTEAFF.

This clonotype was counted between two and nine times. This chain uses TRBV3-1 with TRBJ2-2; possible D gene TRBD1, 5 bases. The V end was cut by 5 bases, the J end by 0 bases, with 10 bases between. Per germline, CDR1 LGHDT and CDR2 YNNKEL (reference sequence). This CDR3 spans 15 amino acids. As DNA, the CDR3 is TGTGCCAGCAGCAAGACAGCTGCGAACACCGGGGAGCTGTTTTTT. Protein: CASSKTAANTGELFF.

This clonotype was found many times. The chain recombines TRBV6-2 or TRBV6-3 with TRBJ1-3; D unclear. Germline CDR1 MNHEY, CDR2 SVGEGT. The CDR3 consists of 12 residues. V gave up 8 bases and J gave up 0 bases, with 5 bases separating them. CDR3 sequence: CASVGSGNTIYF. Here the CDR3 DNA reads TGTGCCAGCGTGGGCTCTGGAAACACCATATATTTT.

This clonotype was counted many times. The V call is TRBV5-4, the J call TRBJ1-2; TRBD1 might be the D (6 bases). Germline-derived CDR1 and CDR2 are SGHNT and YYREEE (reference sequence). V was trimmed by 4 bases and J by 0 bases, leaving 19 bases between them. The CDR3 runs 17 residues. The CDR3 nucleotides are TGTGCCAGCAGCCCTATTGGGGGGGCGAGAGCTAACTATGGCTACACCTTC. This gives the protein CASSPIGGARANYGYTF.

This clonotype was recorded at least ten times. The chain combines TRBV6-1 with TRBJ2-4, with D possibly being TRBD1 or TRBD2 (6 bases each). V lost 6 bases, J lost 1 base, and 13 bases lay in between. CDR1 is MNHNS, CDR2 SASEGT, per germline. The CDR3 spans 15 residues. For the CDR3, the DNA is TGTGCCAGCAGGACAGGAGGGGTTGCCAAAAACATTCAGTACTTC. The encoded protein is CASRTGGVAKNIQYF.